The 20 T cell receptor beta chains presented below share a single source sample, sequenced in a study of T cell repertoires in cytomegalovirus infection. MiXCR, run by TCRdb on the reads, gives a single entry per CDR3 protein. Here the sample spans 200,000 or so distinct CDR3 sequences, 28% being singletons. Sequences were obtained from PBMCs. The receptors stem from a human donor in good health (CMV status not recorded). Some clones in this sample may be carry-over from other donors' samples.

The chain employs TRBV4-2 and TRBJ1-5; D is unclear. V gave up 0 bases and J gave up 0 bases, with 9 bases separating them. The CDR3 is 16 residues long. Germline-derived CDR1 and CDR2 are LGHNA and YNFKEQ. The CDR3 sequence: CASSQEEGDSNQPQHF. CDR3 bases: TGTGCCAGCAGCCAAGAAGAGGGAGATAGCAATCAGCCCCAGCATTTT.

The genes are TRBV6-2 or TRBV6-3 and TRBJ1-2; TRBD1 agrees at 9 bases. Losses at the gene ends were 6 bases for V and 6 bases for J; bases not matched to a gene: 8. Germline V gene data show CDR1 as MNHEY and CDR2 as SVGEGT. The CDR3 runs 14 residues. The CDR3 here is CASRLTGGLDGYTF. The CDR3 DNA reads as TGTGCCAGCAGATTAACAGGGGGCCTGGATGGCTACACCTTC.

This clonotype was picked up a small number of times. The CDR3 DNA reads as TGTGCCAGCAGTGCCGCCGGGACGGCGAACACTGAAGCTTTCTTT. Translating gives CASSAAGTANTEAFF. V usage is TRBV2 and J usage is TRBJ1-1, with TRBD1 as a possible D gene (5 bases). The CDR3 loop spans 15 amino acids. Trimming removed 4 bases at V and 1 base at J, with 13 bases between. Germline values: CDR1 SNHLY, CDR2 FYNNEI.

This clonotype was observed a handful of times. The chain combines TRBV7-8 with TRBJ2-2, with 12 nucleotides matching TRBD1. Looked up from germline, CDR1 is SGHVS and CDR2 is FQNEAQ. This CDR3 contains 17 residues. V lost 4 bases and J lost 5; bases outside the gene matches: 8. CDR3 sequence (DNA): TGTGCCAGCAGCTCGTCGGGACAGGGGGCGCTTACCGGGGAGCTGTTTTTT. Translation: CASSSSGQGALTGELFF.

The V call is TRBV18, the J call TRBJ1-2; D might be TRBD1 (5 bases). The V gene lost 3 bases and the J gene lost 8 bases, with 19 bases spanning the gap. This CDR3 is 15 amino acids long. Germline CDR1 reads KGHSH; CDR2 reads LQKENI. The CDR3 bases are TGTGCCAGCTCACCCATGAGTCAGGGTCCTTACGGCTACACCTTC. Its protein is CASSPMSQGPYGYTF.

This clonotype was seen at least ten times. The V and J genes are TRBV7-2 and TRBJ1-4, with 9 bases identical to TRBD1. CDR1 SGHTA and CDR2 FQGNSA come from the germline V gene. The CDR3 runs 16 residues. The V gene end was trimmed by 3 bases and the J gene end by 5 bases; junction bases not matched to a gene: 7. The CDR3 reads CASSFKGGTGNEKLFF. In nucleotides, the CDR3 is TGTGCCAGCAGCTTTAAGGGGGGGACAGGGAATGAAAAACTGTTTTTT.

V usage is TRBV20-1 and J usage is TRBJ1-1, with TRBD1 identical over 9 bases. The CDR3 consists of 14 residues. Germline CDR1 is DFQATT and CDR2 is SNEGSKA (reference sequence). The V and J ends lost 3 bases and 0 bases, in that order; junction bases with no gene match: 2. The CDR3 reads CSASTGGMNTEAFF. The DNA for the CDR3 is TGCAGTGCTAGTACAGGGGGCATGAACACTGAAGCTTTCTTT.

CDR3 sequence reads: CASGPLRGGNTGELFF. In nucleotides, the CDR3 is TGTGCCAGCGGACCGCTAAGGGGGGGGAACACCGGGGAGCTGTTTTTT. The genes are TRBV11-2 and TRBJ2-2; possible D gene TRBD2, 7 bases. With 8 bases removed from V and 1 base from J, the gap between germline ends came to 17 bases. The germline CDR1 and CDR2 sequences are SGHAT and FQNNGV. CDR3 length equals 16 residues. Supplemented by reference TRBV11-2 and TRBJ2-2, the full variable domain reads EAGVAQSPRYKIIEKRQSVAFWCNPISGHATLYWYQQILGQGPKLLIQFQNNGVVDDSQLPKDRFSAERLKGVDSTLKIQPAKLEDSAVYLCASGPLRGGNTGELFFGEGSRLTVL.

This clonotype was recorded a few times. This rearrangement joins TRBV23-1 to TRBJ2-1, with TRBD2 as a possible D gene (6 bases). TRBV23-1 carries the ORF label, with uncertain function. The V end lost 3 bases, the J end lost 4 bases, and 34 bases lay between the germline ends. This CDR3 contains 22 residues. The CDR3 is CASSQGVAEIIPSSVSYNEQFF. CDR3 DNA sequence: TGCGCCAGCAGTCAGGGAGTAGCGGAAATCATACCCAGCTCTGTATCGTACAATGAGCAGTTCTTC.

The table lists this clonotype with many counts. The chain recombines TRBV7-8 with TRBJ2-7; 7 positions agree with TRBD2. The junction had 10 bases not matched to a gene; V was cut back by 1 base and J by 4 bases. In germline, CDR1 is SGHVS, CDR2 FQNEAQ. The CDR3 extends over 16 amino acids. CDR3 sequence (DNA): TGTGCCAGCAGCTTAGACGGGGGGATGGGGTATTACGAGCAGTACTTC. This gives the protein CASSLDGGMGYYEQYF.

This chain uses TRBV27 with TRBJ1-5; TRBD1 aligns across 8 bases. Germline lookup yields CDR1 MNHEY and CDR2 SMNVEV (reference sequence). V lost 5 bases and J lost 9; bases outside the gene matches: 3. The length of the CDR3 is 12 residues. CDR3 protein: CASSRTGGPQHF. The CDR3 DNA sequence: TGTGCCAGCAGTAGAACAGGGGGGCCCCAGCATTTT.

The sample holds one count of this clonotype. This chain uses TRBV29-1 with TRBJ2-7; D is tentatively TRBD1 or TRBD2 (6 bases each). Germline CDR1 SQVTM, CDR2 ANQGSEA. V was cut by 4 bases and J by 2 bases, with 18 bases left in between. The CDR3 extends over 15 amino acids. This CDR3 is CSVALSAGQPYEQYF. The CDR3 nucleotides are TGCAGCGTTGCTTTGAGCGCGGGACAACCCTACGAGCAGTACTTC.

This sequence joins TRBV5-4 and TRBJ1-2; 7 nucleotides agree with TRBD1. Losses at the gene ends were 0 bases for V and 4 bases for J; bases not matched to a gene: 6. Germline V gene data show CDR1 as SGHNT and CDR2 as YYREEE (reference sequence). CDR3 length equals 15 residues. CDR3 protein: CASSLEGASLYGYTF. The CDR3 bases are TGTGCCAGCAGCTTGGAGGGGGCTTCCCTCTATGGCTACACCTTC.

This clonotype was detected many times. This chain connects TRBV7-2 to TRBJ2-7; D call uncertain. The CDR3 extends over 13 amino acids. V lost 6 bases, J lost 4 bases, and 13 bases lay in between. Germline CDR1 and CDR2: SGHTA and FQGNSA. Written as DNA, the CDR3 is TGTGCCAGCAGTTCGCTATACGGATACGAGCAGTACTTC. Translating gives CASSSLYGYEQYF.

This clonotype has more than one count but fewer than ten. CDR3 DNA: TGTGCCAGCAGCTTAGTTCGGGGGGCTTCGGGGGAGCAGTACTTC. This sequence encodes CASSLVRGASGEQYF. This chain links TRBV7-8 with TRBJ2-7, with D perhaps TRBD2 (7 bases). V was clipped by 1 base and J by 7 bases, with 17 bases between them. Germline values: CDR1 SGHVS, CDR2 FQNEAQ. CDR3 length: 15 residues.

This clonotype has more than one count but fewer than ten. V usage is TRBV11-3 and J usage is TRBJ2-4; a weak D match, TRBD2 (6 bases). Trimming cost V 3 bases and J 8 bases, with 11 bases left between them. The CDR3 loop spans 13 amino acids. Germline CDR1 reads SGHNT; CDR2 reads YENEEA. CDR3 DNA sequence: TGTGCCAGCAGCTTGAGGGGAGGTGACATTCAGTACTTC. Encoded protein: CASSLRGGDIQYF. Full variable domain (outside the CDR3, taken from reference TRBV11-3 and TRBJ2-4): EAGVVQSPRYKIIEKKQPVAFWCNPISGHNTLYWYLQNLGQGPELLIRYENEEAVDDSQLPKDRFSAERLKGVDSTLKIQPAELGDSAVYLCASSLRGGDIQYFGAGTRLSVL.

The chain uses TRBV20-1 and TRBJ2-7, with 7 bases aligning to TRBD1. In germline, CDR1 is DFQATT, CDR2 SNEGSKA (reference sequence). The CDR3 has 14 residues. Trimming cost V 6 bases and J 4 bases; bases outside gene matches: 12. In DNA form, the CDR3 reads TGCAGTGCGTATCCGGGACAGACTCTTTACGAGCAGTACTTC. Residues: CSAYPGQTLYEQYF.

This rearrangement joins TRBV10-3 to TRBJ2-7; 7 bases align to TRBD1. Germline loops: CDR1 ENHRY, CDR2 SYGVKD. The CDR3 is made up of 14 amino acids. The ends lost 5 bases at V and 0 bases at J; junction bases unmatched: 4. CDR3 sequence: CAISRQGISYEQYF. The CDR3 DNA reads as TGTGCCATCAGTCGACAGGGAATCTCCTACGAGCAGTACTTC.

This clonotype has at least ten counts. This sequence joins TRBV7-8 and TRBJ1-2; 10 bases are a match to TRBD1. Germline values: CDR1 SGHVS, CDR2 FQNEAQ. This CDR3 has 15 residues. Trimming took 6 bases from V and 4 from J; bases not matched to a gene: 8. DNA for the CDR3: TGTGCCAGCAGTCCTGGGACAGGGGAGACCTATGGCTACACCTTC. It encodes CASSPGTGETYGYTF.

The genes are TRBV2 and TRBJ2-1, with D hard to call. V was shortened by 3 bases and J by 6 bases, with 6 bases between the two germline ends. CDR3 length: 12 residues. Germline V gives CDR1 SNHLY, CDR2 FYNNEI. The CDR3 DNA follows: TGTGCCAGCAGTGAGTACGTCAATGAGCAGTTCTTC. Translated, it gives CASSEYVNEQFF.